The next 23 T cell receptor beta chains were all read from a single sample in a study of cytomegalovirus exposure and HLA in healthy donors. PCR was performed using 60 Vbeta and 13 Jbeta primers. Measured with immunoSEQ multiplex PCR; TCRdb has only the in-frame clones, and not every one. In the table there are approximately 180,000 clones, roughly four fifths of which are singletons. Sequenced input: PBMCs. These receptors were taken from a woman aged 25 to 39 in good health and CMV-seronegative.

The chain carries TRBV28 and TRBJ2-7, with TRBD1 identical over 7 bases. The germline CDR1 and CDR2 sequences are MDHEN and SYDVKM. The length of the CDR3 is 14 residues. The ends lost 4 bases at V and 6 bases at J; junction bases unmatched: 9. CDR3 sequence reads: CASSWARDSPEQYF. In nucleotides, the CDR3 is TGTGCCAGCAGTTGGGCCCGGGACAGCCCCGAGCAGTACTTC.

As DNA, the CDR3 is TGTGCCAGCAGCCCCCGACCGGGGGGCCAGCCCCAGCATTTT. Protein: CASSPRPGGQPQHF. The V and J genes are TRBV5-4 and TRBJ1-5; tentative D call: TRBD1 (6 bases). CDR3 length: 14 amino acids. CDR1 is SGHNT and CDR2 is YYREEE in the germline V gene (reference sequence). V was shortened by 4 bases and J by 7 bases, with 15 bases between the two germline ends.

This rearrangement joins TRBV28 to TRBJ1-2; no clear D gene. Trimming took off 4 bases at V and 0 bases at J, with 3 bases between the two ends. The CDR3 extends over 12 amino acids. The germline V gene encodes CDR1 MDHEN and CDR2 SYDVKM. The CDR3 DNA reads TGTGCCAGCAGTTCATCTAACTATGGCTACACCTTC. Amino acid sequence: CASSSSNYGYTF.

This clone was recorded only once. The V and J genes are TRBV6-5 and TRBJ1-5, with 8 bases matching TRBD1. V dropped 6 bases and J dropped 4; count of bases not matched to a gene: 2. Germline assignment: CDR1 MNHEY and CDR2 SVGAGI. The CDR3 loop spans 13 amino acids. CDR3 protein: CASSRGRNQPQHF. The DNA of the CDR3 is TGTGCCAGCAGCAGGGGGCGGAATCAGCCCCAGCATTTT.

J is TRBJ2-5 and V is TRBV4-1; 8 bases align to TRBD2. V shed 2 bases, J shed 2 bases, and the junction held 13 bases outside the gene matches. The germline V gene has CDR1 MGHRA and CDR2 YSYEKL. CDR3 length: 18 residues. CDR3 in DNA: TGCGCCAGCAGCCAACGAGGAAGCGAGATAGCGGGACAAGAGACCCAGTACTTC. Translation gives CASSQRGSEIAGQETQYF.

The J gene is TRBJ2-3, the V gene TRBV5-1, with D maybe TRBD2 (5 bases). V was clipped by 3 bases and J by 2 bases, with 10 bases between them. This CDR3 is 14 amino acids long. Germline CDR1 and CDR2: SGHRS and YFSETQ. The CDR3 is CASSSSGSTDTQYF. CDR3 nucleotides: TGCGCCAGCAGCTCCAGCGGATCCACAGATACGCAGTATTTT. Looking up the rest from reference TRBV5-1 and TRBJ2-3 gives the full variable domain: KAGVTQTPRYLIKTRGQQVTLSCSPISGHRSVSWYQQTPGQGLQFLFEYFSETQRNKGNFPGRFSGRQFSNSRSEMNVSTLELGDSALYLCASSSSGSTDTQYFGPGTRLTVL.

This chain joins TRBV12-5 and TRBJ2-1; D is possibly TRBD1 (6 bases). Deletions cut 0 bases from V and 0 bases from J, with 24 bases between. The CDR3 contains 21 residues. CDR1 is LGHNT and CDR2 is FRNRAP in the germline V gene. CDR3 loop: CASGLVPLPLGQRDSYNEQFF. The CDR3 DNA reads as TGTGCTAGTGGTTTGGTACCCCTACCCCTCGGACAGCGTGACTCCTACAATGAGCAGTTCTTC.

J is TRBJ1-4 and V is TRBV6-5, with D possibly TRBD1 on 5 matching bases. Trimming shortened V by 6 bases and J by 6 bases, and 17 bases separated the two germline ends. The CDR3 is 15 residues long. Germline V gene data show CDR1 as MNHEY and CDR2 as SVGAGI. The CDR3 sequence: CASRGLTAGHEKLFF. In DNA, the CDR3 is TGTGCCAGCAGGGGGCTGACAGCGGGACATGAAAAACTGTTTTTT.

The table lists this clone with a count of one. The rearrangement links TRBV9 to TRBJ2-7; 10 bases align to TRBD1. The germline V gene encodes CDR1 SGDLS and CDR2 YYNGEE. The CDR3 is made up of 15 amino acids. V dropped 3 bases and J dropped 4; count of bases not matched to a gene: 7. As DNA, the CDR3 is TGTGCCAGCAGCGAGGGGACAGGGGCCCCGTACGAGCAGTACTTC. As protein: CASSEGTGAPYEQYF.

This sequence joins TRBV5-1 and TRBJ2-5; TRBD1 aligns across 9 bases. The CDR3 has 17 residues. Per the germline V gene, CDR1 is SGHRS and CDR2 is YFSETQ. V gave up 5 bases and J gave up 1 base; unmatched junction bases: 12. The CDR3 protein is CASSLSWGQGGQETQYF. The CDR3 region has the DNA TGCGCCAGCAGTTTGTCATGGGGACAGGGTGGCCAAGAGACCCAGTACTTC.

This sequence joins TRBV7-8 and TRBJ1-4; TRBD1 agrees at 9 bases. The CDR3 contains 15 residues. Germline V gene data show CDR1 as SGHVS and CDR2 as FQNEAQ. The V gene end was trimmed by 5 bases and the J gene end by 5 bases; junction bases not matched to a gene: 6. The CDR3, as DNA: TGTGCCAGCAGCCCCGGGGGGACAGGGAATGAAAAACTGTTTTTT. It codes for CASSPGGTGNEKLFF.

The chain uses TRBV2 and TRBJ2-5; 8 bases agree with TRBD1. Germline assignment: CDR1 SNHLY and CDR2 FYNNEI. Trimming at V came to 6 bases and at J to 2 bases, leaving 8 bases not matched to a gene. The CDR3 extends over 15 amino acids. CDR3 in amino acids: CASSPGQAIQETQYF. In DNA form, the CDR3 reads TGTGCCAGCAGCCCGGGACAGGCGATTCAAGAGACCCAGTACTTC.

This clone was counted only a few times. The chain uses TRBV4-3 and TRBJ2-7, with D perhaps TRBD2 (5 bases). The germline CDR1 and CDR2 sequences are LGHNA and YSLEER. V dropped 0 bases and J dropped 0 bases, with 9 bases sitting between them. This CDR3 has 15 residues. The CDR3 sequence is CASSQDAGISYEQYF. The CDR3 DNA reads TGCGCCAGCAGCCAAGATGCCGGGATCTCCTACGAGCAGTACTTC.

J is TRBJ1-5 and V is TRBV19, with D possibly matching TRBD1 (6 bases). V was trimmed by 0 bases and J by 7 bases, leaving 7 bases between them. Germline V lookup: CDR1 LNHDA, CDR2 SQIVND (reference sequence). The CDR3 covers 13 residues. CDR3 nucleotide sequence: TGTGCCAGTAGTATAGACAGGGGCCAGCCCCAGCATTTT. It translates to CASSIDRGQPQHF.

The chain is built from TRBV10-3 and TRBJ2-5; 16 nucleotides match TRBD2. The CDR3 is 18 residues long. J gave up 4 bases and V 4 bases, and 9 bases lay outside the gene matches. Germline CDR1 and CDR2: ENHRY and SYGVKD. CDR3 in amino acids: CAISGPPGLAGGPETQYF. The CDR3 region has the DNA TGTGCCATCAGTGGACCCCCGGGACTAGCGGGAGGGCCAGAGACCCAGTACTTC.

Only a few counts were recorded for this clone. The chain links TRBV29-1 to TRBJ2-7, with TRBD1 as a possible D gene (5 bases). V shed 4 bases and J shed 1 base, with 5 bases lying between them. The germline V gene has CDR1 SQVTM and CDR2 ANQGSEA. The length of the CDR3 is 11 residues. Written as DNA, the CDR3 is TGCAGCGTTGGACAGTCCTACGAGCAGTACTTC. Protein: CSVGQSYEQYF.

The gene calls are TRBV7-9 and TRBJ2-1, with D tentatively TRBD1 (6 bases). V lost 5 bases and J lost 10, with 12 bases in between. This CDR3 region has 12 residues. CDR1 and CDR2 (germline): SEHNR, FQNEAQ (reference sequence). As DNA, the CDR3 is TGTGCCAGCAGCAATCACAGGGCCGAGCAGTTCTTC. This encodes CASSNHRAEQFF.

The chain combines TRBV11-2 with TRBJ1-1; TRBD1 aligns across 7 bases. V dropped 6 bases and J dropped 6; count of bases not matched to a gene: 7. The CDR3 spans 13 residues. Germline V CDR1 and CDR2: SGHAT, FQNNGV. The CDR3 DNA reads TGTGCCAGCAGGGTACAGGGGCGGGCTGAAGCTTTCTTT. Its protein product is CASRVQGRAEAFF.

The rearrangement links TRBV9 to TRBJ2-1; 11 bases line up with TRBD2. V dropped 6 bases and J dropped 7; count of bases not matched to a gene: 12. The CDR3 contains 16 residues. Germline V gene lookup returns CDR1 SGDLS and CDR2 YYNGEE. CDR3 region: CASNPFSGRAGNEQFF. DNA of the CDR3: TGTGCCAGCAACCCCTTTAGCGGGAGGGCCGGAAATGAGCAGTTCTTC.

The V and J genes are TRBV2 and TRBJ2-1; 11 bases agree with TRBD2. Trimming cost V 3 bases and J 14 bases; bases outside gene matches: 6. Germline values: CDR1 SNHLY, CDR2 FYNNEI. This CDR3 region has 13 residues. Written as DNA, the CDR3 is TGTGCCAGCAGTGATTCGTTAGCGGGAGGGGAGTTCTTC. Encoded protein: CASSDSLAGGEFF.

The rearrangement uses TRBV15 and TRBJ2-7; TRBD1 is a possible D gene (5 bases). V lost 0 bases to trimming and J lost 3 bases, with 15 bases between them. The CDR3 length is 16 residues. CDR1 is LNHNV and CDR2 is YYDKDF in the germline V gene (reference sequence). The CDR3 is CATSRDLGLGVYEQYF. CDR3 bases: TGTGCCACCAGCAGAGATCTTGGCTTAGGGGTCTACGAGCAGTACTTC.

The chain employs TRBV11-2 and TRBJ2-1, with TRBD2 matching 7 bases. Germline trimming cut 1 base from V and 7 bases from J; bases unmatched to any gene: 7. This CDR3 spans 15 amino acids. The germline V gene encodes CDR1 SGHAT and CDR2 FQNNGV. The DNA of the CDR3 is TGTGCCAGCAGCTTAGTTGAGCGGGGTGAGAATGAGCAGTTCTTC. Protein sequence: CASSLVERGENEQFF.

J is TRBJ2-3 and V is TRBV28; D call uncertain. The CDR3 runs 13 residues. Trimming stripped 7 bases from V and 3 bases from J, with 11 bases between. CDR1 MDHEN and CDR2 SYDVKM come from the germline V gene. In DNA form, the CDR3 reads TGTGCCAGCACCCAACTGGAGACAGATACGCAGTATTTT. Amino acids: CASTQLETDTQYF. Looking up the rest from reference TRBV28 and TRBJ2-3 gives the full variable domain: DVKVTQSSRYLVKRTGEKVFLECVQDMDHENMFWYRQDPGLGLRLIYFSYDVKMKEKGDIPEGYSVSREKKERFSLILESASTNQTSMYLCASTQLETDTQYFGPGTRLTVL.